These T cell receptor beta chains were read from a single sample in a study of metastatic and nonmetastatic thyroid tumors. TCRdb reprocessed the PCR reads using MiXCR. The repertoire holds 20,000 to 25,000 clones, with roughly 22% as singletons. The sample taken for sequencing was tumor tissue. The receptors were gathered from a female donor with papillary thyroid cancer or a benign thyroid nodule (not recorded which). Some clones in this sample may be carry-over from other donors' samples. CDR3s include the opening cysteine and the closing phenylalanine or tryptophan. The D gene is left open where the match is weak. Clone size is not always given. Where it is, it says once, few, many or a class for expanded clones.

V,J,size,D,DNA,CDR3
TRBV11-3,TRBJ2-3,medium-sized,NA,TGTGCCAGCAGCCAAGAAAGTACAGATACGCAGTATTTT,CASSQESTDTQYF
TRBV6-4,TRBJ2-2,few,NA,TGTGCCAGCAGTGACTCGCGGTCGGGGGATACCGGGGGGCTGTTTTTT,CASSDSRSGDTGGLFF
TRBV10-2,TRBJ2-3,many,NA,TGCGCCAGCAGTGGCCCGGAGCTCACAGATACGCAGTATTTT,CASSGPELTDTQYF
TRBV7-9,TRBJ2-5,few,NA,TGTGCCAGCAGCTGGGGGGGCGGGGAGACCCAGTACTTC,CASSWGGGETQYF
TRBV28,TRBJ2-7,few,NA,TGTTCCAGCAGGACAGTGTTTCGTTACGAGCAGTACTTC,CSSRTVFRYEQYF
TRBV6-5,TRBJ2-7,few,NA,TGTGCCAGCAGTTACGACCTGCAGGGGGGGTCCTACGAGCAGTACTTC,CASSYDLQGGSYEQYF
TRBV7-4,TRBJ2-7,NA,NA,TGTGCCAGCAGCTTGGACAGAACCTACGAGCAGTACTTC,CASSLDRTYEQYF
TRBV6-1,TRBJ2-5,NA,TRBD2,TGTGCCAGCATGGGGCTAGCGGTACCGAATACTCAAGAGACCCAGTACTTC,CASMGLAVPNTQETQYF
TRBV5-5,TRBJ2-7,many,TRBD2,TGTGCCACCTCCGGGACTAGCGTCTACGAGCAGTACTTC,CATSGTSVYEQYF
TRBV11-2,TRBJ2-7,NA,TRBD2,TGTGCCAGCAGCTCTAGATCGACTAGCGGCTCCTACGAGCAGTACTTC,CASSSRSTSGSYEQYF
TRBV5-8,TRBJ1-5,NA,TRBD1,TGTGCCAGCAGCCGACAGGGTGTTGAGCCCCAGCATTTT,CASSRQGVEPQHF
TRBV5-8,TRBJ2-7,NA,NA,TGTGCCAGCAGCTTGGCGGGCGTCTCCCGGGTCAACGAGCAGTACTTC,CASSLAGVSRVNEQYF
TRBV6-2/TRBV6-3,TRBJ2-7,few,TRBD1,TGTGCCAGCAGTTACTCGTGGACAGGTGGCTCCGAGCAGTACTTC,CASSYSWTGGSEQYF
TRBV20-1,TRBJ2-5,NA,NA,TGCAGTGCTAGAGAAGATGAGACCCAGTGCTTC,CSAREDETQCF
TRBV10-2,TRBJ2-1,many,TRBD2,TGCGCCAGCAGTGAGTATGGTAGCGGGGTCAGCTCCTACAATGAGCAGTTCTTC,CASSEYGSGVSSYNEQFF
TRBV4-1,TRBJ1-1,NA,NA,TGCGCCAGCAGCCAACTATCACAGGGATCTGAAGCTTTCTTT,CASSQLSQGSEAFF
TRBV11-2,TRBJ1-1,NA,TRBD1,TGTGCCAGCAGCGGCTCTAGGGGGCACTTGCGAGCTTTCTTT,CASSGSRGHLRAFF
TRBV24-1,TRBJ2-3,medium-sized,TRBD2,TGTGCCACCAGTGACCCCAGCGGGAGGGCCACAGATACGCAGTATTTT,CATSDPSGRATDTQYF